Listed below are T cell receptor beta chains from one sample, sequenced in a study of blood T cells in healthy people across ages. Each CDR3 protein is one row after TCRdb ran MiXCR on the 5' RACE reads. The sample consists of around 700,000 distinct CDR3 sequences, around 25% of them appearing once. These data were likewise used in another study, on T cells of mothers and their children.

The sequenced sample was blood. These receptors came from a boy between 10 and 17 years old in good health. CDR3s include the opening cysteine and the closing phenylalanine or tryptophan. The D gene is left open where the match is weak. Not every row has a clone size; where given, it reads once, few, many or a size class.

v_gene	abundance	d_gene	j_gene	CDR3aa	CDR3nt
TRBV27	-	-	TRBJ1-1	CASSLLIRGTGAFF	TGTGCCAGCAGTTTATTGATAAGGGGAACTGGAGCTTTCTTT
TRBV5-1	-	TRBD2	TRBJ2-1	CASLQASGSYNEQFF	TGCGCCAGCCTCCAGGCTAGCGGCTCCTACAATGAGCAGTTCTTC
TRBV5-1	few	-	TRBJ1-1	CASSLSGVDTEAFF	TGCGCCAGCAGCTTGTCAGGGGTTGACACTGAAGCTTTCTTT
TRBV15	-	-	TRBJ2-1	CATSREQGPYNEQFF	TGTGCCACCAGCAGAGAACAGGGACCTTACAATGAGCAGTTCTTC
TRBV28	few	TRBD2	TRBJ2-5	CASSFGVAGKETQYF	TGTGCCAGCAGTTTTGGAGTAGCGGGGAAAGAGACCCAGTACTTC
TRBV4-1	few	-	TRBJ2-3	CASSQERRDTDTQYF	TGCGCCAGCAGCCAAGAGCGGCGGGACACAGATACGCAGTATTTT
TRBV21-1	-	-	TRBJ1-2	CASSNLEGGLYGYTF	TGTGCCAGCAGCAATTTGGAAGGCGGCCTCTATGGCTACACCTTC
TRBV20-1	-	TRBD2	TRBJ2-7	CSAQRLAGASSYEQYF	TGCAGTGCTCAACGACTAGCGGGAGCTTCCTCCTACGAGCAGTACTTC
TRBV7-2	-	TRBD2	TRBJ2-3	CASSKGPGLAGVRTDTQYF	TGTGCCAGCAGCAAGGGGCCGGGACTAGCGGGAGTCCGCACAGATACGCAGTATTTT
TRBV2	-	-	TRBJ1-2	CASGGHLGYTF	TGTGCCAGCGGGGGACATCTGGGCTACACCTTC
TRBV6-5	few	-	TRBJ1-1	CASSHRTENTEAFF	TGTGCCAGCAGTCATAGGACGGAGAACACTGAAGCTTTCTTT
TRBV4-1	few	TRBD1	TRBJ2-7	CASSPNWGQGYEQYF	TGCGCCAGCAGCCCGAATTGGGGACAGGGCTACGAGCAGTACTTC
TRBV29-1	-	-	TRBJ2-1	CSLTLPGVTYNEQFF	TGCAGTCTTACCCTCCCGGGAGTAACCTACAATGAGCAGTTCTTC
TRBV7-9	few	TRBD1	TRBJ2-7	CASSLGWQGEVYEQYF	TGTGCCAGCAGCTTAGGTTGGCAGGGGGAAGTTTACGAGCAGTACTTC
TRBV12-3/TRBV12-4	-	-	TRBJ2-7	CASSPDPWEDGQYF	TGTGCCAGCAGTCCGGACCCTTGGGAGGACGGGCAGTACTTC
TRBV11-2	few	-	TRBJ2-5	CASSRSAPGETQYF	TGTGCCAGCAGCCGTTCCGCTCCGGGGGAGACCCAGTACTTC
TRBV5-1	few	-	TRBJ2-7	CASSLETAPYEQYF	TGCGCCAGCAGCTTGGAGACGGCACCCTACGAGCAGTACTTC
TRBV20-1	many	-	TRBJ2-1	CSARDGGRTGYNEQFF	TGCAGTGCTAGAGATGGAGGGAGGACGGGCTACAATGAGCAGTTCTTC
TRBV5-1	-	-	TRBJ1-1	CASSFTVNTEAFF	TGCGCCAGCAGCTTTACGGTGAACACTGAAGCTTTCTTT
TRBV7-3	few	TRBD1	TRBJ2-5	CASSPSGTGVQYF	TGTGCCAGCAGCCCCTCCGGGACAGGGGTCCAGTACTTC
TRBV12-3/TRBV12-4	few	-	TRBJ2-1	CASSPRGRYNEQFF	TGTGCCAGCAGTCCCCGGGGCCGATACAATGAGCAGTTCTTC
TRBV6-5	few	-	TRBJ2-1	CASSPRGGRYNEQFF	TGTGCCAGCAGTCCTCGGGGCGGCAGATACAATGAGCAGTTCTTC
TRBV28	many	-	TRBJ2-3	CASSQYGRGPDTQYF	TGTGCCAGCAGCCAATACGGACGGGGCCCAGATACGCAGTATTTT
TRBV7-2	few	TRBD1	TRBJ2-3	CASSLGGQSTDTQYF	TGTGCCAGCAGCTTAGGGGGACAGAGTACAGATACGCAGTATTTT
TRBV3-1	few	-	TRBJ2-1	CASSHTGQPGEQFF	TGTGCCAGCAGCCATACGGGCCAACCCGGTGAGCAGTTCTTC
TRBV5-1	-	-	TRBJ2-7	CASSPGTHEQYF	TGCGCCAGCAGCCCGGGAACTCACGAGCAGTACTTC
TRBV20-1	once	-	TRBJ2-3	CSASGGHTSTDTQYF	TGCAGTGCTAGCGGGGGACATACTAGCACAGATACGCAGTATTTT
TRBV7-2	-	-	TRBJ2-5	CASSQEQGLGKTQYF	TGTGCCAGCAGTCAGGAACAGGGTCTCGGAAAGACCCAGTACTTC
TRBV12-3/TRBV12-4	few	-	TRBJ2-3	CASSSTERLALSTDTQYF	TGTGCCAGCAGTTCTACCGAAAGGCTAGCGCTGAGCACAGATACGCAGTATTTT
TRBV6-2/TRBV6-3	-	-	TRBJ2-6	CASSDNEILTF	TGTGCCAGCAGTGATAACGAGATCCTGACTTTC
TRBV5-1	many	TRBD2	TRBJ2-1	CASSLGGGGSYNEQFF	TGCGCCAGCAGCTTGGGCGGCGGGGGCTCCTACAATGAGCAGTTCTTC
TRBV5-6	-	-	TRBJ1-2	CASSPDPGGDYGYTF	TGTGCCAGCAGCCCAGACCCGGGCGGTGACTATGGCTACACCTTC
TRBV27	-	TRBD2	TRBJ2-3	CASSWASGISTDTQYF	TGTGCCAGCAGTTGGGCTAGCGGGATCAGCACAGATACGCAGTATTTT
TRBV27	once	-	TRBJ2-7	CASSLSWAGISYEQYF	TGTGCCAGCAGTTTATCATGGGCGGGGATCTCCTACGAGCAGTACTTC
TRBV6-1	-	-	TRBJ1-5	CASTTNQPQHF	TGTGCCAGCACTACGAATCAGCCCCAGCATTTT
TRBV6-5	-	-	TRBJ2-2	CASSFGPSTGELFF	TGTGCCAGCAGTTTCGGGCCTAGCACCGGGGAGCTGTTTTTT
TRBV27	-	-	TRBJ2-4	CAINEMIVRHVLLPLAKNIQYF	TGTGCCATCAACGAAATGATCGTACGACACGTTCTTTTACCTCTAGCCAAAAACATTCAGTACTTC
TRBV10-3	few	TRBD2	TRBJ2-3	CAISDSGGAADTQYF	TGTGCCATCAGCGATAGCGGGGGGGCCGCAGATACGCAGTATTTT
TRBV29-1	few	-	TRBJ2-4	CSVENGIQYF	TGCAGCGTTGAAAACGGCATTCAGTACTTC
TRBV7-3	-	-	TRBJ2-5	CASSFRPRTELFF	TGTGCCAGCAGCTTCCGCCCGAGAACGGAGCTGTTCTTC
TRBV11-2	-	-	TRBJ2-4	CASSQNGQLAKNIQYF	TGTGCCAGCAGCCAAAACGGACAGCTAGCCAAAAACATTCAGTACTTC
TRBV6-6	-	-	TRBJ2-7	CASSYSRGGGYEQYF	TGTGCCAGCAGTTACTCGAGGGGAGGGGGCTACGAGCAGTACTTC
TRBV16	-	TRBD1	TRBJ1-2	CASSGGTGARYTF	TGTGCCAGCAGCGGGGGGACAGGGGCACGCTACACCTTC
TRBV12-3/TRBV12-4	few	-	TRBJ2-2	CASTPRTGGAGELFF	TGTGCCAGCACCCCAAGGACCGGTGGTGCCGGGGAGCTGTTTTTT